Listed here are 31 T cell receptor beta chains from one sample, sequenced in a study of T-cell reconstitution after alpha-beta-depleted transplantation in children. Preparation of the TCRbeta library involved a method that used unique molecular identifiers. MiXCR, run by TCRdb on the PCR reads, gives a single entry per CDR3 protein. In the table there are a few hundred thousand distinct CDR3 sequences, roughly 9.1% of which are singletons. The sample here was PBMCs, taken before TCRalphabeta/CD19-depleted stem cell transplant. The receptors were sampled from a boy in the first two years of life with acute myeloid leukemia, due to receive a stem cell transplant.

In this sample, this clonotype turned up many times. This chain links TRBV3-1 with TRBJ2-2; the D call may be TRBD1 or TRBD2 (6 bases each). V lost 4 bases and J 5 bases, leaving 17 bases between the germline ends. The V gene's germline CDR1 is LGHDT and CDR2 YNNKEL (reference sequence). This CDR3 region has 16 residues. The CDR3 region is CASSLVGGGQTGELFF. CDR3 nucleotides: TGTGCCAGCAGCCTTGTCGGGGGCGGACAAACCGGGGAGCTGTTTTTT.

This clonotype occurred many times. The chain couples TRBV11-2 to TRBJ2-7, with a weak D call TRBD2 (5 bases). Between the trimmed V and J ends, which lost 4 bases and 2 bases, there was a span of 15 bases. The CDR3 runs 15 residues. The germline gives CDR1 SGHAT, CDR2 FQNNGV. The chain's CDR3 is CASSYWLAGTYEQYF. CDR3 DNA sequence: TGTGCCAGCAGCTACTGGCTAGCCGGGACCTACGAGCAGTACTTC.

This clonotype turned up a few times. The chain links TRBV12-3 or TRBV12-4 to TRBJ2-1, with 8 bases matching TRBD2. V was clipped by 2 bases and J by 4 bases; unmatched bases: 4. The CDR3 totals 15 residues. The CDR3 DNA sequence: TGTGCCAGCAGTTTATTGGTAGCGGGATACAATGAGCAGTTCTTC. Residues: CASSLLVAGYNEQFF.

There are many counts of this clonotype. This CDR3 reads CASSQETGYQPQHF. Written as DNA, the CDR3 is TGCGCCAGCAGCCAAGAAACAGGGTATCAGCCCCAGCATTTT. The V call is TRBV4-3, the J call TRBJ1-5; D may be TRBD1 (6 bases). The CDR3 runs to 14 residues. The ends were cut back, 0 bases at V and 5 bases at J, with 8 bases in the middle. CDR1 is LGHNA and CDR2 is YSLEER in the germline V gene.

This clonotype has a count of ten or more. This chain links TRBV29-1 with TRBJ2-7, with TRBD1 matching over 7 bases. Losses at the gene ends were 4 bases for V and 3 bases for J; bases not matched to a gene: 9. This CDR3 is built from 14 residues. Germline V lookup: CDR1 SQVTM, CDR2 ANQGSEA. The CDR3 coding sequence is TGCAGCGTTGTGGGGAGAGGGGGCTACTACGAGCAGTACTTC. Protein product: CSVVGRGGYYEQYF.

This clonotype was detected only a few times. The chain uses TRBV7-9 and TRBJ2-5, with D unresolved. Germline lookup yields CDR1 SEHNR and CDR2 FQNEAQ (reference sequence). The CDR3 runs to 15 residues. V lost 8 bases and J lost 1, with 17 bases in between. The CDR3 here is CASARSWAVQETQYF. In nucleotides, the CDR3 is TGTGCCAGCGCACGATCCTGGGCTGTCCAAGAGACCCAGTACTTC.

This clonotype has a count of ten or more. The chain has TRBV19 and TRBJ2-1; weak D call: TRBD1 (6 bases). The CDR3 spans 16 residues. CDR1 and CDR2 (germline): LNHDA, SQIVND (reference sequence). Trimming stripped 3 bases from V and 0 bases from J, with 12 bases between. The CDR3 DNA reads as TGTGCCAGTAGTATGGGGGACACTCGCTCCTACAATGAGCAGTTCTTC. Translated, it gives CASSMGDTRSYNEQFF.

This clonotype has at least ten counts. The chain is built from TRBV10-3 and TRBJ2-7, with 7 bases aligning to TRBD1. The CDR3 totals 13 residues. The germline V gene has CDR1 ENHRY and CDR2 SYGVKD. Unmatched junction bases numbered 4, after V lost 6 bases and J lost 2 bases. CDR3 nucleotides: TGTGCCATCAGGGGGGACAGCACCTACGAGCAGTACTTC. Protein product: CAIRGDSTYEQYF.

This clonotype was observed at least ten times. This chain links TRBV12-5 with TRBJ2-7, with 10 bases identical to TRBD2. The CDR3 totals 17 residues. The J segment lost 2 bases and the V segment lost 0 bases, leaving 7 bases of the junction unmatched. The germline V gene has CDR1 LGHNT and CDR2 FRNRAP. The CDR3 bases are TGTGCTAGTGGTTTGGTAAAGCTAGCGGGAGATCCCTACGAGCAGTACTTC. Residues: CASGLVKLAGDPYEQYF.

This clonotype was picked up many times. This sequence joins TRBV6-1 and TRBJ2-4; D may be TRBD2 (5 bases). V was clipped by 6 bases and J by 0 bases, with 9 bases between them. There are 14 residues in the CDR3. The germline V gene has CDR1 MNHNS and CDR2 SASEGT. CDR3 DNA: TGTGCCAGCAGAGGACTTTTAGCCAAAAACATTCAGTACTTC. Amino acids: CASRGLLAKNIQYF.

The chain carries TRBV2 and TRBJ2-3; a weak D match, TRBD1 (6 bases). CDR1 and CDR2 (germline): SNHLY, FYNNEI. CDR3 length: 14 residues. The V gene lost 6 bases and the J gene lost 2 bases, with 12 bases spanning the gap. For the CDR3, the DNA is TGTGCCAGCAGAACGGCAGGGGACACAGATACGCAGTATTTT. Translated, it gives CASRTAGDTDTQYF.

This clonotype was detected only a few times. The chain combines TRBV6-1 with TRBJ1-2; the D is unclear. Germline V CDR1 and CDR2: MNHNS, SASEGT. V was pared by 6 bases and J by 0 bases, with 11 bases between. The CDR3 spans 14 residues. DNA for the CDR3: TGTGCCAGCAGCCCATTCGACACTAACTATGGCTACACCTTC. Translating gives CASSPFDTNYGYTF.

This clonotype was observed many times. V and J are TRBV15 and TRBJ2-1; D may be TRBD2 (6 bases). CDR3 length equals 18 residues. CDR1 is LNHNV, CDR2 YYDKDF, per germline (reference sequence). Trimming removed 0 bases at V and 6 bases at J, with 21 bases between. CDR3 nucleotides: TGTGCCACCAGCAGAGATTGGGAACGGGAGTGGTCGGTCAATGAGCAGTTCTTC. It codes for CATSRDWEREWSVNEQFF.

This clonotype was seen repeatedly, ten times or more. The rearrangement uses TRBV6-6 and TRBJ2-3; D not resolved. Germline-derived CDR1 and CDR2 are MNHNY and SVGAGI (reference sequence). V lost 4 bases to trimming and J lost 8 bases, with 13 bases between them. The CDR3 sequence is 13 residues long. Written as DNA, the CDR3 is TGTGCCAGCAGTTTGAACCCCACCGGTACGCAGTATTTT. Translating it yields CASSLNPTGTQYF.

This clonotype appeared many times. The CDR3 loop reads CASSLSPGQWGSPLHF. CDR3 DNA: TGTGCCAGCAGTTTATCCCCGGGACAGTGGGGTTCACCCCTCCACTTT. The chain links TRBV28 to TRBJ1-6; 7 bases fit TRBD1. The length of the CDR3 is 16 residues. The ends lost 1 base at V and 9 bases at J; junction bases unmatched: 9. From germline, CDR1 is MDHEN and CDR2 SYDVKM.

Notes on this clonotype: A much larger clone is a single base away; this may be a read error. The chain has TRBV29-1 and TRBJ2-4; the match to TRBD2 covers 7 bases. The germline V gene encodes CDR1 SQVTM and CDR2 ANQGSEA. This CDR3 region has 15 residues. DNA for the CDR3: TGCAGCGTTGCGTTGGGAGGGTTTGCCAAAAACACTCAGTACTTC. Translated, it gives CSVALGGFAKNTQYF.

This clonotype came up many times. A junction boundary mismatches the germline segment, possibly from a read error. The rearrangement joins TRBV7-7 to TRBJ2-6; D remains ambiguous. The CDR3 length is 15 residues. The germline V gene encodes CDR1 SSHAT and CDR2 FNYEAQ (reference sequence). The CDR3 sequence is CASSPTTSGANVLTF. CDR3 DNA: TGTGCTAGCAGCCCTACTACCTCTGGGGCCAACGTCCTGACTTTC.

This clonotype has a count of ten or more. The rearrangement joins TRBV7-9 to TRBJ2-7; D unclear. Trimming took off 2 bases at V and 8 bases at J, with 7 bases between the two ends. The CDR3 extends over 11 amino acids. Per germline, CDR1 SEHNR and CDR2 FQNEAQ (reference sequence). CDR3 region: CASSLLAQQYF. The CDR3 DNA sequence: TGTGCCAGCAGCTTACTGGCCCAGCAGTACTTC.

This clonotype was recorded at least ten times. The chain is built from TRBV28 and TRBJ2-3; D ambiguous. The V gene's germline CDR1 is MDHEN and CDR2 SYDVKM. V lost 8 bases, J lost 2 bases, and 11 bases lay in between. The CDR3 extends over 13 amino acids. The CDR3 loop reads CASGRPNTDTQYF. DNA for the CDR3: TGTGCCAGCGGCCGACCGAACACAGATACGCAGTATTTT. The variable domain in full, with the rest retrieved from reference TRBV28 and TRBJ2-3, is DVKVTQSSRYLVKRTGEKVFLECVQDMDHENMFWYRQDPGLGLRLIYFSYDVKMKEKGDIPEGYSVSREKKERFSLILESASTNQTSMYLCASGRPNTDTQYFGPGTRLTVL.

This clonotype has at least ten counts. V gene TRBV19 combines with J gene TRBJ2-1; 11 bases map to TRBD1. CDR1 and CDR2 from the germline V gene are LNHDA and SQIVND (reference sequence). Trimming took 7 bases from V and 7 from J; bases not matched to a gene: 6. This CDR3 has 14 amino acids. The CDR3 here is CASNRDRGINEQFF. In DNA form, the CDR3 reads TGTGCCAGTAATCGGGACAGGGGGATAAATGAGCAGTTCTTC.

Ten or more counts support this clonotype. CDR3 in DNA: TGTGCCAGCAGTTTACTACACGAGCAGTACTTC. Translation gives CASSLLHEQYF. The rearrangement links TRBV28 to TRBJ2-7, with D unresolved. This CDR3 has 11 residues. Trimming shortened V by 2 bases and J by 5 bases, and 4 bases separated the two germline ends. From germline, CDR1 is MDHEN and CDR2 SYDVKM.

Only a few counts were recorded for this clonotype. The V and J genes are TRBV4-3 and TRBJ2-3, with D perhaps assigned TRBD1 or TRBD2 (6 bases each). The V end lost 0 bases, the J end lost 3 bases, and 16 bases lay between the germline ends. The germline V gene has CDR1 LGHNA and CDR2 YSLEER. The CDR3 length is 17 residues. The CDR3 region is CASSQDSGGQGTDTQYF. The CDR3 DNA sequence: TGCGCCAGCAGCCAAGATTCCGGGGGCCAAGGTACAGATACGCAGTATTTT.

This clonotype turned up a few times. The genes are TRBV3-1 and TRBJ2-5; TRBD2 agrees at 16 bases. Germline V gives CDR1 LGHDT, CDR2 YNNKEL (reference sequence). This CDR3 is built from 18 residues. V shed 5 bases, J shed 5 bases, and the junction held 11 bases outside the gene matches. CDR3 in DNA: TGTGCCAGCAGCTCAAGGGGACTAGCGGGAGGGCCTATGGAGACCCAGTACTTC. This codes for CASSSRGLAGGPMETQYF.

This clonotype has a handful of counts. This chain links TRBV24-1 with TRBJ2-2, with D perhaps TRBD1 or TRBD2 (5 bases each). Per the germline V gene, CDR1 is KGHDR and CDR2 is SFDVKD. V lost 5 bases and J 7 bases, leaving 16 bases between the germline ends. The CDR3 runs 15 residues. CDR3 nucleotides: TGTGCCACCAGTGTCACCGGGACCCTTGGCGGGGAGCTGTTTTTT. It translates to CATSVTGTLGGELFF.

The rearrangement joins TRBV15 to TRBJ1-5; no definite D call. There are 14 residues in the CDR3. The V end was cut by 3 bases, the J end by 0 bases, with 6 bases between. Germline V gives CDR1 LNHNV, CDR2 YYDKDF (reference sequence). The CDR3: CATSRQHSNQPQHF. In DNA, the CDR3 is TGTGCCACCAGCAGGCAGCATAGCAATCAGCCCCAGCATTTT.

There are many counts of this clonotype. The chain carries TRBV5-1 and TRBJ2-7; D might be TRBD1 (6 bases). Germline CDR1 SGHRS, CDR2 YFSETQ. The CDR3 covers 14 residues. The ends were cut back, 2 bases at V and 2 bases at J, with 11 bases in the middle. The CDR3 protein is CASSFGDTPYEQYF. CDR3 DNA sequence: TGCGCCAGCAGCTTTGGGGACACCCCCTACGAGCAGTACTTC.

This clonotype was seen at least ten times. The gene calls are TRBV29-1 and TRBJ2-1; D is possibly TRBD1 or TRBD2 (5 bases each). The CDR3 runs to 17 residues. Per germline, CDR1 SQVTM and CDR2 ANQGSEA. V was shortened by 7 bases and J by 0 bases, with 22 bases between the two germline ends. The CDR3 coding sequence is TGCAGCGCCCTATTAGGGGACGTCCTCAGCTCCTACAATGAGCAGTTCTTC. This sequence encodes CSALLGDVLSSYNEQFF.

This clonotype was observed at least ten times. The chain joins TRBV4-3 to TRBJ2-1; 8 bases are a match to TRBD1. Per the germline V gene, CDR1 is LGHNA and CDR2 is YSLEER. This CDR3 spans 17 amino acids. V lost 4 bases to trimming and J lost 4 bases; unmatched junction nucleotides: 12. The CDR3 sequence is CASSPQGGNRGYNEQFF. The CDR3 nucleotides read TGCGCCAGCAGCCCACAAGGTGGTAACAGGGGGTACAATGAGCAGTTCTTC.

This clonotype was recorded many times. The V call is TRBV5-1, the J call TRBJ1-2, with unresolved D. Looked up from germline, CDR1 is SGHRS and CDR2 is YFSETQ. The V end lost 0 bases, the J end lost 5 bases, and 8 bases lay between the germline ends. This CDR3 spans 13 amino acids. CDR3 sequence (DNA): TGCGCCAGCAGCTTGGCTGACCCGTATGGCTACACCTTC. Its protein is CASSLADPYGYTF.

This clonotype was seen repeatedly, ten times or more. The V and J genes are TRBV20-1 and TRBJ1-2, with a tentative D call TRBD1 (6 bases). Germline V gene data show CDR1 as DFQATT and CDR2 as SNEGSKA (reference sequence). The ends were cut back, 6 bases at V and 5 bases at J, with 16 bases in the middle. The CDR3 spans 13 residues. This CDR3 reads CSALDSLGYGYTF. The CDR3 DNA is TGCAGTGCCCTGGACAGCTTGGGGTATGGCTACACCTTC.

The rearrangement links TRBV20-1 to TRBJ2-7, with TRBD2 identical over 7 bases. Germline V gene data show CDR1 as DFQATT and CDR2 as SNEGSKA (reference sequence). The CDR3 sequence is 13 residues long. V gave up 4 bases and J gave up 3 bases; unmatched junction bases: 6. CDR3 in amino acids: CSATPGGFYEQYF. As DNA, the CDR3 is TGCAGTGCTACGCCGGGGGGTTTCTACGAGCAGTACTTC.